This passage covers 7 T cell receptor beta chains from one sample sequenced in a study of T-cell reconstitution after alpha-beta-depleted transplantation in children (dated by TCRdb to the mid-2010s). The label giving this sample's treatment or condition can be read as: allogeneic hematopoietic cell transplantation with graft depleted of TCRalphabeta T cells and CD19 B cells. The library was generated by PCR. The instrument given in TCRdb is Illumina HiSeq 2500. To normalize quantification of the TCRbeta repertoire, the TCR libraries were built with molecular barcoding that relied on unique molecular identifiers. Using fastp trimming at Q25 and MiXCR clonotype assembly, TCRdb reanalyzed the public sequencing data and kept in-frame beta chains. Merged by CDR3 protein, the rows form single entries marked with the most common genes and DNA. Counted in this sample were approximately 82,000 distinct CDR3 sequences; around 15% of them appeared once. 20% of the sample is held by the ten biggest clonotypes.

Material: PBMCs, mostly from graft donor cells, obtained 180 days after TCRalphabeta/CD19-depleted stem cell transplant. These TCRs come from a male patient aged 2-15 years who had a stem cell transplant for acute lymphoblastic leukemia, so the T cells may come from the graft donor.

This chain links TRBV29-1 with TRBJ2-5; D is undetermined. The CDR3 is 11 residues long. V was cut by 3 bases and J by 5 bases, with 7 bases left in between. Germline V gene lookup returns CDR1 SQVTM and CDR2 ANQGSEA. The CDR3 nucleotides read TGCAGCGTTGAGGTCGGCGAGACCCAGTACTTC. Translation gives CSVEVGETQYF.

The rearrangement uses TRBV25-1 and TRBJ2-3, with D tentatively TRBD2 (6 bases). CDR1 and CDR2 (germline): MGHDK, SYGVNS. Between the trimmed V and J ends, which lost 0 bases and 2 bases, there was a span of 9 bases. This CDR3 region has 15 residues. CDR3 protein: CASSEYGGITDTQYF. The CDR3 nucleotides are TGTGCCAGCAGTGAATACGGGGGAATCACAGATACGCAGTATTTT.

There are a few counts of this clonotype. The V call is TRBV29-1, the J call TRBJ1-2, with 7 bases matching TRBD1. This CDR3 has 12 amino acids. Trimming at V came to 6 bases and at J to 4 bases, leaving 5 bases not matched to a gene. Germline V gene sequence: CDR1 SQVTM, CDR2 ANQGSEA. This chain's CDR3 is CSVGQKPYGYTF. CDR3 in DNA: TGCAGCGTGGGACAGAAGCCCTATGGCTACACCTTC.

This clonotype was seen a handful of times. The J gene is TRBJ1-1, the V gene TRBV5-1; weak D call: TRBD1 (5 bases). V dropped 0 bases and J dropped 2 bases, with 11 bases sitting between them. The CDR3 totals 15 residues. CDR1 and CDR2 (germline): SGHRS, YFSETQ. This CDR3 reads CASSLAATVNTEAFF. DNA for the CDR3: TGCGCCAGCAGCTTGGCCGCGACAGTAAACACTGAAGCTTTCTTT.

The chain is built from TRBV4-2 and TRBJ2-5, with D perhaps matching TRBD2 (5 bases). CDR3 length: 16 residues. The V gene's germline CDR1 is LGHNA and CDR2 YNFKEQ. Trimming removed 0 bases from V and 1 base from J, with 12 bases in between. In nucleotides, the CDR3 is TGTGCCAGCAGCCAAGACGCAGGAGGCGTCCAAGAGACCCAGTACTTC. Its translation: CASSQDAGGVQETQYF.

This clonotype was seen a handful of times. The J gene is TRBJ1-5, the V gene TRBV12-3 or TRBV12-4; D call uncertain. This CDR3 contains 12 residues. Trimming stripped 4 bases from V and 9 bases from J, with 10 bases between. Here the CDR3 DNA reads TGTGCCAGCAGTTCGAAACTCGGGCCCCAGCATTTT. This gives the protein CASSSKLGPQHF.

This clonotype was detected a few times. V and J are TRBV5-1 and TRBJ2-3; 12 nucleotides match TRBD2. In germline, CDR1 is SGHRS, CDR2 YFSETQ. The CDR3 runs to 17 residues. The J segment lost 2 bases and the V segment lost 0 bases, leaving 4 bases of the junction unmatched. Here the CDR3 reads CASSLGLAGATTDTQYF. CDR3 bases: TGCGCCAGCAGCTTGGGACTAGCGGGGGCGACCACAGATACGCAGTATTTT.